What follows is one TCR beta chain and its context. The antigen remains undetermined. These data come from a study of cytomegalovirus exposure and HLA in healthy donors. Each donor was healthy, and each was a bone marrow donor. The study's findings and limits: On later analysis, the bulk of CMV-associated TCR beta chains appeared to be HLA-restricted. After further analysis at a later stage, 16,951 TCR beta sequences were associated with HLA alleles at 0.05 false discovery rate.

PCR employed 60 Vbeta and 13 Jbeta primers. The assay was immunoSEQ multiplex PCR, and TCRdb's table has in-frame clones only and misses some. The sample contains 100,000 or so clones, about 85% of which appear only once. The CDR3 extends over 15 amino acids. The V gene's germline CDR1 is PRHDT and CDR2 FYEKMQ (reference sequence). V lost 3 bases and J lost 6; bases outside the gene matches: 10. The sequenced sample consisted of PBMCs. This chain connects TRBV13 to TRBJ2-7; 8 bases map to TRBD2. This receptor was obtained from a man aged 25 to 40 in good health and CMV-seronegative. The CDR3 sequence is CASSFPAGGTSEQYF. DNA of the CDR3: TGTGCCAGCAGCTTCCCGGCGGGAGGAACGTCCGAGCAGTACTTC.